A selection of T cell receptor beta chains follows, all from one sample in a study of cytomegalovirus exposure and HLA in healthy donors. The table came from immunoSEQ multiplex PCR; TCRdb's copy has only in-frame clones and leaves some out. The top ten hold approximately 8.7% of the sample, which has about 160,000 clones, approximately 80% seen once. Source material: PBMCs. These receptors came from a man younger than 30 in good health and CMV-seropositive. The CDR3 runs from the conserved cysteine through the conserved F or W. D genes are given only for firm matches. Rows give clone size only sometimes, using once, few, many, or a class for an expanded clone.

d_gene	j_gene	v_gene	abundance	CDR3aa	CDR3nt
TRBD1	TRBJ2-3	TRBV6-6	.	CASRPGQGPDTQYF	TGTGCCAGCAGACCCGGACAGGGTCCAGATACGCAGTATTTT
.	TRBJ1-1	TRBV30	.	CAWTPPGAEAFF	TGTGCCTGGACCCCACCGGGTGCTGAAGCTTTCTTT
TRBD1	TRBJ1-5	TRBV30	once	CAWRGQGSNQPQHF	TGTGCCTGGAGGGGACAGGGTAGCAATCAGCCCCAGCATTTT
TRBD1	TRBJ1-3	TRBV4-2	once	CASSQPDRANTIYF	TGTGCCAGCAGCCAACCAGACAGGGCGAACACCATATATTTT
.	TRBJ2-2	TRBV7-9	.	CASSLGVSQGIGELFF	TGTGCCAGCAGCTTAGGGGTTTCTCAGGGGATCGGGGAGCTGTTTTTT
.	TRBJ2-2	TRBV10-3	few	CAISDSAGELFF	TGTGCCATCAGTGATAGCGCCGGGGAGCTGTTTTTT
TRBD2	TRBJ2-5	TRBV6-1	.	CASTPLAGAGETQYF	TGTGCCAGCACCCCCCTAGCGGGAGCAGGAGAGACCCAGTACTTC
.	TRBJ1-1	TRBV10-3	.	CAIKDPSFGTEAFF	TGTGCCATCAAAGATCCAAGTTTCGGGACTGAAGCTTTCTTT
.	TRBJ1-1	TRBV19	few	CASSFREGGTEAFF	TGTGCCAGTAGTTTCCGGGAAGGGGGCACTGAAGCTTTCTTT
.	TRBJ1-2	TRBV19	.	CASRRTGATYGYTF	TGTGCCAGTAGGCGTACGGGAGCTACCTATGGCTACACCTTC
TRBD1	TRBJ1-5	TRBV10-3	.	CASSGTGVTQPQHF	TGTGCCAGCTCCGGGACAGGGGTTACTCAGCCCCAGCATTTT
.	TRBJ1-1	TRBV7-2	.	CASSQNTGNTEAFF	TGTGCCAGCAGCCAAAACACAGGGAACACTGAAGCTTTCTTT